This is a list of T cell receptor beta chains from one sample in a study of T cells after yellow fever vaccination. TCRdb reanalysed the 5' RACE reads using MiXCR and keeps one entry per CDR3 protein. The profile shows a few hundred thousand distinct CDR3 sequences, 8.5% to 9% of them singletons. The source was PBMCs, collected on the day of the first yellow fever vaccination. These receptors came from a man aged 18 to 30 who received the YFV17D yellow fever vaccine. Both conserved end residues are part of each CDR3. A D gene is named only where the DNA matches it firmly. Some rows mark clone size as missing; the rest say once, few, many or name a class of expanded clone.

J,size,D,V,CDR3
TRBJ2-3,NA,TRBD1,TRBV7-9,CASSQSGDRDIDTQYF
TRBJ2-5,NA,TRBD2,TRBV20-1,CSARDDGTSGGFQETQYF
TRBJ1-5,NA,NA,TRBV19,CASSMLGAQPQHF
TRBJ1-5,NA,NA,TRBV5-6,CASSLRDRPNQPQHF
TRBJ2-5,few,TRBD1,TRBV29-1,CSVVNRGHSETQYF
TRBJ1-1,NA,TRBD1,TRBV20-1,CSARPRQGTDTEAFF
TRBJ1-1,NA,NA,TRBV20-1,CSASGRQAAAFF
TRBJ1-5,few,NA,TRBV4-1,CASSQDRRRSNQPQHF
TRBJ2-6,many,NA,TRBV20-1,CSASREGGANVLTF
TRBJ1-1,NA,NA,TRBV5-1,CASSKDSQNTEAFF
TRBJ1-5,NA,NA,TRBV20-1,CSARASSQAVYQPQHF
TRBJ1-6,NA,NA,TRBV5-1,CASGQDPNSPLHF
TRBJ2-3,NA,TRBD2,TRBV5-4,CASSLRPSAGRDPTDTQYF
TRBJ2-5,NA,TRBD2,TRBV9,CASSVEGLAVQETQYF
TRBJ1-6,NA,NA,TRBV15,CATSNGRNSPLHF
TRBJ1-1,few,NA,TRBV12-3/TRBV12-4,CASSTSGGGNTEAFF
TRBJ1-1,NA,NA,TRBV18,CASSPKRSRYDTEAFF
TRBJ1-4,few,TRBD1,TRBV7-8,CASSPGQGENEKLFF
TRBJ2-2,NA,NA,TRBV5-1,CASSLEGGSNTGELFF
TRBJ2-5,many,NA,TRBV6-2/TRBV6-3,CASSYGLGSTETQYF
TRBJ1-1,few,NA,TRBV5-1,CASSRTATPQMNTEAFF
TRBJ2-1,NA,TRBD2,TRBV4-3,CASSQVPLAGGPNEQFF
TRBJ1-5,NA,TRBD1,TRBV20-1,CSARPPGRTGNNQPQHF
TRBJ1-1,few,NA,TRBV5-5,CASSLEREVF
TRBJ2-1,many,NA,TRBV7-2,CASSLNRPSAQNEQFF
TRBJ2-6,NA,NA,TRBV12-2,CASRLEHGANVLTF
TRBJ2-4,NA,TRBD2,TRBV27,CASSPDNGLAGGYRKIQYF
TRBJ2-2,few,TRBD2,TRBV5-1,CASSFTSGTTGELFF
TRBJ1-4,NA,NA,TRBV10-1,CASSVGPREKLFF
TRBJ1-6,many,NA,TRBV7-2,CASSQMMTDSGSPLHF
TRBJ1-5,NA,NA,TRBV25-1,CASSESPPTPPGSNQPQHF
TRBJ1-2,few,TRBD1,TRBV9,CASSAWTGRGYTF
TRBJ2-1,NA,TRBD2,TRBV7-2,CASSPVAGGPNEQFF
TRBJ2-5,many,TRBD2,TRBV6-2/TRBV6-3,CASSSHTGLAGLQETQYF
TRBJ1-2,few,NA,TRBV6-5,CASSYYFRPFGYTF
TRBJ2-1,few,NA,TRBV5-1,CASSRRPGSSYNEQFF
TRBJ2-1,NA,NA,TRBV15,CATSRAMMVEQFF
TRBJ1-4,many,NA,TRBV4-1,CASSHFGGWEKLFF
TRBJ1-5,few,TRBD1,TRBV7-6,CASSSVLDRASNQPQHF
TRBJ2-2,few,TRBD1,TRBV5-1,CASSRRGTGDTGELFF
TRBJ1-6,NA,NA,TRBV27,CASRQQGRVNSPLHF
TRBJ2-6,many,NA,TRBV4-3,CASSQESSSGANVLTF
TRBJ2-5,NA,NA,TRBV10-3,CAIRTGTSTKETQYF
TRBJ1-5,many,NA,TRBV4-1,CASSQVGSSNQPQHF
TRBJ2-1,few,NA,TRBV19,CASSIDRGGEQFF
TRBJ1-1,many,NA,TRBV6-5,CASSYRGGGTEAFF
TRBJ1-1,NA,NA,TRBV19,CASSIEKGHRDGAFF
TRBJ1-1,NA,NA,TRBV3-1,CASSSRDRVPLAFF
TRBJ2-1,NA,TRBD2,TRBV9,CASSVGAGGEQFF
TRBJ1-1,few,NA,TRBV7-6,CASSLQKGTEAFF
TRBJ2-1,many,TRBD2,TRBV5-1,CASSGGTRGNEQFF
TRBJ1-1,NA,NA,TRBV5-4,CASSLDQNEAFF
TRBJ1-2,few,TRBD1,TRBV4-3,CASSQRQGVFEGYTF
TRBJ1-1,NA,NA,TRBV20-1,CSARALQSMNTEAFF